Presented here are 3 T cell receptor beta chains from one specimen sequenced in a study of radiation and T cells in renal cell carcinoma. Time point meaning: blood 2 weeks post-SBRT. This sample's treatment: 15 Gy SBRT to primary tumor, nephrectomy 4 weeks later. Using immunoSEQ multiplex PCR, the repertoire was profiled, and TCRdb retains in-frame clones only, with some absent. The sample holds tens of thousands of clones, about 86% seen once. The sequencing here drew on blood, taken from a patient whose treatment included radiotherapy and nephrectomy. Source of these receptors: a woman aged 50 to 60 with renal cell carcinoma.

The chain has TRBV2 and TRBJ1-6; a possible D gene is TRBD1 (5 bases). Germline V gives CDR1 SNHLY, CDR2 FYNNEI. The CDR3 has 15 amino acids. Between the trimmed V and J ends, which lost 6 bases and 3 bases, there was a span of 12 bases. DNA for the CDR3: TGTGCCAGCAGAGCCGGGACCGGCTATAATTCACCCCTCCACTTT. This sequence encodes CASRAGTGYNSPLHF.

The rearrangement joins TRBV5-6 to TRBJ2-3; 15 nucleotides align to TRBD2. The CDR3 length is 18 residues. Germline lookup yields CDR1 SGHDT and CDR2 YYEEEE. With 4 bases clipped from V and 3 bases from J, the junction kept 9 bases outside the gene matches. The CDR3 spells CASSKSFGLAGGTDTQYF. The CDR3 nucleotides are TGTGCCAGCAGCAAGTCTTTCGGACTAGCGGGGGGGACAGATACGCAGTATTTT.

The chain links TRBV19 to TRBJ2-1; tentatively, D is TRBD1 (5 bases). The germline V and J ends were trimmed by 4 bases and 7 bases, with 17 bases remaining between them. Germline V gene sequence: CDR1 LNHDA, CDR2 SQIVND (reference sequence). This CDR3 has 15 amino acids. The CDR3 spells CASSKDGRVRNEQFF. The CDR3 DNA reads as TGTGCCAGTAGTAAAGATGGCAGGGTGCGAAATGAGCAGTTCTTC.